This TCR beta chain was observed in a study of T cells after yellow fever vaccination. Study information: The authors prepared low-cell-number fractions using SMART-Seq v4 Ultra Low Input. Whole-study findings and limits: The presence of abundant clonotypes contaminating from the bulk population was possible in FACS-sorted repertoires. Post-booster repertoires contained most primary-vaccination clones again (about 95% CD4, approximately 88% CD8).

TCR cDNA was made by 5'RACE template switching, adding a universal primer site and UMIs. TCRdb fed the 5' RACE reads into MiXCR, producing one record per CDR3 protein. The sample records about 360,000 distinct CDR3 sequences, over 5% being singletons. This clonotype showed up just a few times. The antigen is not known. In germline, CDR1 is SGHTA, CDR2 FQGNSA. V shed 7 bases and J 2 bases; nucleotides not matched to a gene: 11. This CDR3 has 16 residues. The sample in question was PBMCs, obtained 5 days after the yellow fever booster vaccination. This rearrangement joins TRBV7-2 to TRBJ2-7, with 10 bases fitting TRBD2. This receptor was taken from a man aged 25 to 45 who received the YFV17D yellow fever vaccine. CDR3 sequence (DNA): TGTGCCAGCAACCCGGGTTCTAGCGGGAGACCCTACGAGCAGTACTTC. This translates into CASNPGSSGRPYEQYF.